The 10 T cell receptor beta chains listed next were all sequenced from one sample in a study of cytomegalovirus exposure and HLA in healthy donors. The study ran its PCR with 60 Vbeta and 13 Jbeta primers. Libraries were prepared by immunoSEQ multiplex PCR; TCRdb keeps only in-frame clonotypes and omits some of them. Of 80,000 to 95,000 clones detected, roughly 70% appear once; the ten largest clones hold roughly 16%. Sequenced sample: PBMCs. The receptors derive from a woman aged 18-29 years in good health and CMV-seropositive.

The chain has TRBV5-1 and TRBJ2-1; TRBD2 matches at 10 bases. The CDR3 is 13 residues long. The V gene's germline CDR1 is SGHRS and CDR2 YFSETQ. The V gene end was trimmed by 6 bases and the J gene end by 7 bases; junction bases not matched to a gene: 4. The CDR3 nucleotides read TGCGCCAGCAAGCGGGGGGGAATGAATGAGCAGTTCTTC. It codes for CASKRGGMNEQFF.

This chain links TRBV10-3 with TRBJ1-1; 7 positions match TRBD1. Germline V gene lookup returns CDR1 ENHRY and CDR2 SYGVKD. V lost 5 bases and J lost 1; bases outside the gene matches: 4. CDR3 length: 14 residues. In DNA form, the CDR3 reads TGTGCCATCAGTTCAGGGGGATCGAACACTGAAGCTTTCTTT. It yields the protein CAISSGGSNTEAFF.

CDR3 nucleotide sequence: TGTGCCAGCAGCGTAGTTGCGGGGGGCAGGAAAGAGACCCAGTACTTC. Protein sequence: CASSVVAGGRKETQYF. V gene TRBV9 combines with J gene TRBJ2-5; 8 bases are a match to TRBD2. V dropped 0 bases and J dropped 3; count of bases not matched to a gene: 7. The CDR3 sequence is 16 residues long. Germline-derived CDR1 and CDR2 are SGDLS and YYNGEE.

The chain is built from TRBV4-2 and TRBJ2-2; perhaps TRBD1 as D (5 bases). Germline-derived CDR1 and CDR2 are LGHNA and YNFKEQ. The CDR3 sequence is 15 residues long. Trimming shortened V by 0 bases and J by 5 bases, and 10 bases separated the two germline ends. The CDR3 spells CASSQDLGVTGELFF. The DNA for the CDR3 is TGTGCCAGCAGCCAAGACTTAGGGGTGACCGGGGAGCTGTTTTTT.

V is TRBV28 and J is TRBJ2-3; D gene ambiguous. Trimming left V 5 bases short and J 3 bases short, with 12 bases between. Germline V gives CDR1 MDHEN, CDR2 SYDVKM. CDR3 size: 14 residues. CDR3 DNA: TGTGCCAGCAGTCGAACCCGTCGGACAGATACGCAGTATTTT. Its protein product is CASSRTRRTDTQYF. Drawing the rest from reference TRBV28 and TRBJ2-3, the complete variable domain is DVKVTQSSRYLVKRTGEKVFLECVQDMDHENMFWYRQDPGLGLRLIYFSYDVKMKEKGDIPEGYSVSREKKERFSLILESASTNQTSMYLCASSRTRRTDTQYFGPGTRLTVL.

V is TRBV29-1 and J is TRBJ1-1, with D hard to call. From germline, CDR1 is SQVTM and CDR2 ANQGSEA. V shed 3 bases and J shed 0 bases, with 8 bases lying between them. CDR3 length equals 13 residues. The CDR3 region has the DNA TGCAGCGTTGAGGGAGGGATGAACACTGAAGCTTTCTTT. As protein: CSVEGGMNTEAFF.

The rearrangement joins TRBV2 to TRBJ2-7, with 7 bases aligning to TRBD1. The CDR3 length is 15 residues. Germline V gives CDR1 SNHLY, CDR2 FYNNEI. With V trimmed by 2 bases and J by 2 bases, 6 bases remained unmatched. This CDR3 reads CASSEQQGKAYEQYF. The CDR3 coding sequence is TGTGCCAGCAGTGAACAACAGGGGAAGGCCTACGAGCAGTACTTC.

The rearrangement uses TRBV6-6 and TRBJ2-2, with a weak D call TRBD2 (5 bases). V dropped 6 bases and J dropped 3 bases, with 11 bases sitting between them. The CDR3 consists of 14 residues. Germline V gives CDR1 MNHNY, CDR2 SVGAGI (reference sequence). The CDR3 sequence: CASRGEGDTGELFF. DNA of the CDR3: TGTGCCAGCAGGGGAGAAGGAGACACCGGGGAGCTGTTTTTT.

This clone has only a few counts. This chain links TRBV9 with TRBJ2-1; possible D gene TRBD2, 6 bases. Between the trimmed V and J ends, which lost 3 bases and 8 bases, there was a span of 12 bases. This CDR3 contains 13 residues. In germline, CDR1 is SGDLS, CDR2 YYNGEE. The chain's CDR3 is CASSDPREDEQFF. CDR3 sequence (DNA): TGTGCCAGCAGCGACCCCAGGGAGGATGAGCAGTTCTTC.

The rearrangement uses TRBV2 and TRBJ1-5, with 10 bases that match TRBD1. The CDR3 has 13 amino acids. CDR1 and CDR2 from the germline V gene are SNHLY and FYNNEI. The trim removed 9 bases at V and 7 bases at J, leaving 6 bases unmatched. CDR3 sequence reads: CASGTGVQQPQHF. The DNA of the CDR3 is TGTGCCAGTGGGACAGGGGTACAACAGCCCCAGCATTTT.